These 30 T cell receptor beta chains were sequenced from one sample in a study of identical twins. TCRdb recomputed calls from the 5' RACE reads with MiXCR, one row per CDR3 protein. Of about 890,000 distinct CDR3 sequences in the sample, over 9% were seen once. The data also belong to a second study, concerning yellow fever vaccine responses in identical twins.

The specimen was PBMCs. The receptors here all came from a woman under 30 in good health.

This chain connects TRBV5-1 to TRBJ2-3; no clear D gene. The germline V gene encodes CDR1 SGHRS and CDR2 YFSETQ. This CDR3 has 14 amino acids. V gave up 4 bases and J gave up 0 bases, with 9 bases separating them. CDR3 sequence (DNA): TGCGCCAGCAGCCTCCACTTTAGCACAGATACGCAGTATTTT. It encodes CASSLHFSTDTQYF.

The V call is TRBV27, the J call TRBJ2-7, with 7 bases that match TRBD2. Losses at the gene ends were 3 bases for V and 1 base for J; bases not matched to a gene: 6. The length of the CDR3 is 15 residues. Per the germline V gene, CDR1 is MNHEY and CDR2 is SMNVEV (reference sequence). The CDR3 region is CASSLRGNPSYEQYV. The CDR3 bases are TGTGCCAGCAGTTTGCGGGGGAACCCTTCCTACGAGCAGTACGTC.

This clonotype has just a few counts. CDR3 residues: CASSLRQGVTEAFF. In DNA, the CDR3 is TGTGCCAGCAGTTTGAGACAGGGGGTTACTGAAGCTTTCTTT. The genes are TRBV12-3 or TRBV12-4 and TRBJ1-1; 9 nucleotides line up with TRBD1. With V trimmed by 3 bases and J by 5 bases, 4 bases remained unmatched. CDR3 length equals 14 residues.

This clonotype was counted ten times or more. J is TRBJ2-7 and V is TRBV5-5; D assignment may be TRBD1 or TRBD2 (5 bases each). Germline lookup yields CDR1 SGHKS and CDR2 YYEKEE (reference sequence). The CDR3 has 16 residues. The V end was cut by 0 bases, the J end by 2 bases, with 15 bases between. Here the CDR3 reads CASSLGPDGTAYEQYF. Written as DNA, the CDR3 is TGTGCCAGCAGCTTGGGGCCCGACGGGACGGCCTACGAGCAGTACTTC.

The chain is built from TRBV28 and TRBJ2-7, with D possibly being TRBD2 (5 bases). The CDR3 covers 17 residues. Germline V lookup: CDR1 MDHEN, CDR2 SYDVKM. The ends were cut back, 4 bases at V and 0 bases at J, with 19 bases in the middle. The CDR3 region is CASSWEHDGLSSYEQYV. CDR3 in DNA: TGTGCCAGCAGTTGGGAGCATGACGGATTGAGCTCCTACGAGCAGTACGTC.

This sequence joins TRBV7-9 and TRBJ2-7; TRBD2 aligns across 16 bases. CDR3 length: 14 residues. Looked up from germline, CDR1 is SEHNR and CDR2 is FQNEAQ (reference sequence). Unmatched junction bases numbered 5, after V lost 8 bases and J lost 7 bases. CDR3 nucleotides: TGTGCCAGCGGGACTAGCGGGAGGGCCCTTGAGCAGTACTTC. Translation gives CASGTSGRALEQYF.

This clonotype occurred a few times. V is TRBV5-1 and J is TRBJ2-4, with a weak D call TRBD2 (6 bases). The CDR3 contains 15 residues. V was cut by 3 bases and J by 2 bases, with 12 bases left in between. Germline V gene data show CDR1 as SGHRS and CDR2 as YFSETQ. The DNA for the CDR3 is TGCGCCAGCAGCTCGGAGGGAGTATCCAAAAACATTCAGTACTTC. Amino acid sequence: CASSSEGVSKNIQYF.

The V call is TRBV5-1, the J call TRBJ2-5, with 8 bases lining up with TRBD1. This CDR3 has 16 residues. Germline V gene lookup returns CDR1 SGHRS and CDR2 YFSETQ. V shed 0 bases, J shed 2 bases, and the junction held 6 bases outside the gene matches. CDR3 DNA: TGCGCCAGCAGCTTGGCGGTGGGGGACAGGCAAGAGACCCAGTACTTC. Residues: CASSLAVGDRQETQYF.

This clonotype occurred a few times. V gene TRBV28 combines with J gene TRBJ1-5; tentatively, D is TRBD1 (5 bases). CDR1 is MDHEN and CDR2 is SYDVKM in the germline V gene. V lost 5 bases and J 4 bases, leaving 9 bases between the germline ends. The CDR3 loop spans 13 amino acids. The CDR3 DNA reads TGTGCCAGCAGTAACGGGGGAAATCAGCCCCAGCATTTT. Its protein product is CASSNGGNQPQHF.

This sequence joins TRBV6-4 and TRBJ2-6, with D possibly matching TRBD2 (5 bases). There are 14 residues in the CDR3. Germline assignment: CDR1 MRHNA and CDR2 SNTAGT. Trimming pared 3 bases from V and 2 bases from J, leaving 5 bases between. DNA for the CDR3: TGTGCCAGCAGTGATAGCGCTGGGGCCAACGTCCTGACTTTC. This translates into CASSDSAGANVLTF.

This clonotype was counted between two and nine times. V and J are TRBV7-9 and TRBJ2-5; the match to TRBD1 covers 10 bases. The V segment lost 9 bases and the J segment 3 bases; nucleotides outside the gene matches: 7. The length of the CDR3 is 14 residues. Germline V gene data show CDR1 as SEHNR and CDR2 as FQNEAQ (reference sequence). Here the CDR3 DNA reads TGTGCCAGTTGTGGGGACAGGGGTGAAGAGACCCAGTACTTC. Translation gives CASCGDRGEETQYF.

This clonotype showed up just a few times. The CDR3 region is CASSLDGGRYEQFF. In nucleotides, the CDR3 is TGTGCCAGCAGCTTAGACGGGGGGAGGTATGAGCAGTTCTTC. The V and J genes are TRBV7-9 and TRBJ2-1; 7 bases are a match to TRBD2. The CDR3 consists of 14 residues. CDR1 and CDR2 (germline): SEHNR, FQNEAQ (reference sequence). V shed 1 base and J 8 bases; nucleotides not matched to a gene: 5.

This clonotype was detected only a few times. This chain links TRBV18 with TRBJ1-1; tentatively, D is TRBD1 (5 bases). V was cut by 3 bases and J by 3 bases, with 23 bases left in between. The CDR3 is made up of 18 amino acids. Germline V CDR1 and CDR2: KGHSH, LQKENI. CDR3 DNA: TGTGCCAGCTCACCTTACCTCCTGACAGCTTCGGCGGACACTGAAGCTTTCTTT. Translation: CASSPYLLTASADTEAFF. The full variable domain, with the rest looked up from reference TRBV18 and TRBJ1-1, is NAGVMQNPRHLVRRRGQEARLRCSPMKGHSHVYWYRQLPEEGLKFMVYLQKENIIDESGMPKERFSAEFPKEGPSILRIQQVVRGDSAAYFCASSPYLLTASADTEAFFGQGTRLTVV.

In DNA, the CDR3 is TGCGCCAGCAGCTTGGCCCCCGGCCTGTTACAAGAGACCCAGTACTTC. This encodes CASSLAPGLLQETQYF. The V gene is TRBV5-1, the J gene TRBJ2-5; D is ambiguous. The length of the CDR3 is 16 residues. Germline CDR1 and CDR2: SGHRS and YFSETQ. Between the trimmed V and J ends, which lost 0 bases and 2 bases, there was a span of 14 bases.

The chain links TRBV18 to TRBJ2-7, with unresolved D. V dropped 6 bases and J dropped 2 bases, with 14 bases sitting between them. Germline V CDR1 and CDR2: KGHSH, LQKENI. The CDR3 covers 14 residues. CDR3: CASSTTRIPYEQYF. CDR3 nucleotide sequence: TGTGCCAGCTCTACGACCCGTATCCCCTACGAGCAGTACTTC.

The V call is TRBV3-1, the J call TRBJ2-7, with a weak D call TRBD2 (6 bases). V lost 2 bases to trimming and J lost 2 bases, with 13 bases between them. Germline CDR1 and CDR2: LGHDT and YNNKEL (reference sequence). CDR3 size: 15 residues. The CDR3, as DNA: TGTGCCAGCAGCCAAAGAGCGGGTTCGCCCTACGAGCAGTACTTC. It encodes CASSQRAGSPYEQYF.

This clonotype was counted only a few times. The rearrangement joins TRBV12-3 or TRBV12-4 to TRBJ1-3, with D possibly matching TRBD1 (6 bases). The CDR3 extends over 16 amino acids. Trimming stripped 3 bases from V and 4 bases from J, with 16 bases between. The CDR3 region is CASSLGRGTNGNTIYF. The CDR3 nucleotides read TGTGCCAGCAGTTTGGGGCGTGGGACAAACGGAAACACCATATATTTT.

This clonotype was seen a handful of times. The chain uses TRBV3-1 and TRBJ2-3; D not certain. The CDR3 runs 11 residues. CDR1 LGHDT and CDR2 YNNKEL come from the germline V gene (reference sequence). V lost 11 bases and J lost 4, with 10 bases in between. CDR3 in DNA: TGTGCCGCCCAAGGAGCAGATACGCAGTATTTT. It translates to CAAQGADTQYF.

The CDR3 spells CASSSHIGGILALHF. The CDR3 DNA is TGTGCCAGCAGCTCGCACATCGGGGGAATCTTGGCCCTCCACTTT. The chain couples TRBV5-8 to TRBJ1-6; perhaps TRBD1 as D (5 bases). V was cut by 3 bases and J by 14 bases, with 21 bases left in between. The CDR3 length is 15 residues. The germline V gene has CDR1 SGHTS and CDR2 YDEGEE.

The V gene is TRBV2, the J gene TRBJ2-7; D is possibly TRBD2 (5 bases). The CDR3 spans 12 residues. The germline V gene has CDR1 SNHLY and CDR2 FYNNEI. The CDR3, as DNA: TGTGCCAGCAGTGAAACCTCGATCGGACTCAACGTC. This sequence encodes CASSETSIGLNV.

In its sample, this clonotype was seen a few times. The V and J genes are TRBV10-3 and TRBJ2-1, with 12 positions matching TRBD2. This CDR3 is built from 14 residues. V gave up 10 bases and J gave up 4 bases; unmatched junction bases: 5. The germline V gene has CDR1 ENHRY and CDR2 SYGVKD. The CDR3 nucleotides read TGTGCCACAACGACTAGCGGGAGATACAATGAGCAGTTCTTC. Translated: CATTTSGRYNEQFF.

The table lists this clonotype with a few counts. The chain links TRBV24-1 to TRBJ2-1; 8 bases line up with TRBD2. V was pared by 9 bases and J by 0 bases, with 9 bases of the junction left unmatched. The V gene's germline CDR1 is KGHDR and CDR2 SFDVKD. The CDR3 runs 16 residues. The CDR3 here is CATGPRGGLSYNEQFF. In DNA, the CDR3 is TGTGCCACCGGGCCACGGGGGGGTCTCTCCTACAATGAGCAGTTCTTC.

V gene TRBV18 combines with J gene TRBJ2-7; 8 bases are a match to TRBD1. Per germline, CDR1 KGHSH and CDR2 LQKENI. CDR3 size: 16 residues. Losses at the gene ends were 3 bases for V and 5 bases for J; bases not matched to a gene: 12. The CDR3 spells CASSPYTGQAGNEQYF. In DNA form, the CDR3 reads TGTGCCAGCTCACCCTACACGGGACAGGCGGGCAACGAGCAGTACTTC. Drawing the rest from reference TRBV18 and TRBJ2-7, the complete variable domain is NAGVMQNPRHLVRRRGQEARLRCSPMKGHSHVYWYRQLPEEGLKFMVYLQKENIIDESGMPKERFSAEFPKEGPSILRIQQVVRGDSAAYFCASSPYTGQAGNEQYFGPGTRLTVT.

This clonotype was counted a single time. This CDR3 is CASRLEGHLNTGELFF. The CDR3 bases are TGTGCCAGCAGACTGGAGGGACACCTGAACACCGGGGAGCTGTTTTTT. This chain connects TRBV28 to TRBJ2-2; D assignment may be TRBD1 or TRBD2 (6 bases each). Germline V gives CDR1 MDHEN, CDR2 SYDVKM. The CDR3 consists of 16 residues. The V gene lost 6 bases and the J gene lost 1 base, with 15 bases spanning the gap.

CDR3 region: CATSDLRWDYNEQFF. The CDR3 nucleotides are TGTGCCACCAGTGATTTGAGGTGGGACTACAATGAGCAGTTCTTC. The chain uses TRBV24-1 and TRBJ2-1, with no clear D. Trimming removed 0 bases from V and 3 bases from J, with 8 bases in between. Germline CDR1 reads KGHDR; CDR2 reads SFDVKD. The CDR3 consists of 15 residues.

This clonotype was detected a few times. The chain joins TRBV20-1 to TRBJ2-5; 8 bases fit TRBD2. Germline V gene sequence: CDR1 DFQATT, CDR2 SNEGSKA (reference sequence). The CDR3 loop spans 16 amino acids. V gave up 6 bases and J gave up 1 base; unmatched junction bases: 13. For the CDR3, the DNA is TGCAGTGCCATCGTAATGTGGCGGGAGGTCCAAGAGACCCAGTACTTC. Its protein is CSAIVMWREVQETQYF.

This clonotype was counted between two and nine times. This chain uses TRBV7-2 with TRBJ1-6, with 7 bases that match TRBD1. The CDR3 loop spans 15 amino acids. Looked up from germline, CDR1 is SGHTA and CDR2 is FQGNSA. V shed 3 bases and J 11 bases; nucleotides not matched to a gene: 10. The CDR3 sequence is CASSFGDREVAPLHF. The CDR3 DNA reads TGTGCCAGCAGCTTTGGAGACAGGGAAGTGGCACCCCTCCACTTT. The full variable domain, rest sourced from reference TRBV7-2 and TRBJ1-6, is GAGVSQSPSNKVTEKGKDVELRCDPISGHTALYWYRQSLGQGLEFLIYFQGNSAPDKSGLPSDRFSAERTGGSVSTLTIQRTQQEDSAVYLCASSFGDREVAPLHFGNGTRLTVT.

The sample holds a few counts of this clonotype. The chain is built from TRBV7-8 and TRBJ2-7; no definite D call. The germline gives CDR1 SGHVS, CDR2 FQNEAQ. V gave up 1 base and J gave up 3 bases, with 10 bases separating them. The CDR3 sequence is 14 residues long. The CDR3 nucleotides read TGTGCCAGCAGCTTAGATCCGGCGGACTACGAGCAGTACGTC. It specifies CASSLDPADYEQYV.

V and J are TRBV19 and TRBJ2-4, with TRBD1 matching 10 bases. Germline lookup yields CDR1 LNHDA and CDR2 SQIVND (reference sequence). This CDR3 contains 15 residues. Trimming cost V 0 bases and J 9 bases; bases outside gene matches: 5. This CDR3 reads CASSIDGQGVVIQYF. The DNA for the CDR3 is TGTGCCAGTAGTATAGATGGACAGGGGGTGGTCATTCAGTACTTC.

The chain carries TRBV2 and TRBJ2-5; 9 bases align to TRBD2. The germline V gene encodes CDR1 SNHLY and CDR2 FYNNEI. The trim removed 1 base at V and 2 bases at J, leaving 5 bases unmatched. CDR3 length: 16 residues. In nucleotides, the CDR3 is TGTGCCAGCAGTGAAGAGGCTAGCGGGGATCAAGAGACCCAGTACTTC. Its protein is CASSEEASGDQETQYF.